The 21 T cell receptor beta chains in this list originate from one sample, sequenced in a study of T cells in Graves' hyperthyroidism and ophthalmopathy. The TCR beta CDR3 regions underwent amplification using RNA transcripts as the source. A first-round RT-PCR of the TCR CDR3 used the HTBI primer set. MiXCR, run by TCRdb on the multiplex PCR reads, gives a single entry per CDR3 protein. The sample has a few hundred thousand distinct CDR3 sequences, roughly 15% seen once. The sequencing sample was made of blood. These receptors all come from a woman aged 25-40 years with Graves' ophthalmopathy.

This clonotype has a count of ten or more. The J gene is TRBJ2-7, the V gene TRBV6-1; 9 nucleotides align to TRBD1. V shed 6 bases, J shed 0 bases, and the junction held 3 bases outside the gene matches. The CDR3 consists of 14 residues. The germline gives CDR1 MNHNS, CDR2 SASEGT. CDR3 sequence (DNA): TGTGCCAGCAGGGGACAGGGCCCCTCCTACGAGCAGTACTTC. Translation: CASRGQGPSYEQYF.

The chain carries TRBV18 and TRBJ2-5, with D perhaps TRBD2 (7 bases). V was cut by 0 bases and J by 5 bases, with 28 bases left in between. CDR1 KGHSH and CDR2 LQKENI come from the germline V gene. The CDR3 has 20 residues. In nucleotides, the CDR3 is TGTGCCAGCTCACCACCGGGAGGCGGGGGCAGACCATCCATAAGGGAGACCCAGTACTTC. This encodes CASSPPGGGGRPSIRETQYF.

On this clonotype itself: A much larger clone differs by one base, so this may be a read error. The gene calls are TRBV19 and TRBJ1-4, with D unclear. Germline values: CDR1 LNHDA, CDR2 SQIVND (reference sequence). The V end was cut by 3 bases, the J end by 7 bases, with 9 bases between. This CDR3 has 13 amino acids. CDR3 loop: CASSIGRVEKLFF. The CDR3 nucleotides are TGTGCCAGTAGTATCGGAAGGGTTGAAAAACTGTTTTTT.

The chain has TRBV19 and TRBJ1-5; TRBD1 might be the D (5 bases). The V end was cut by 3 bases, the J end by 7 bases, with 13 bases between. CDR1 and CDR2 from the germline V gene are LNHDA and SQIVND (reference sequence). The CDR3 sequence is 14 residues long. This chain's CDR3 is CASSIEGLEQPQHF. DNA of the CDR3: TGTGCCAGTAGTATTGAGGGGTTGGAACAGCCCCAGCATTTT. The full variable domain, with the rest looked up from reference TRBV19 and TRBJ1-5, is DGGITQSPKYLFRKEGQNVTLSCEQNLNHDAMYWYRQDPGQGLRLIYYSQIVNDFQKGDIAEGYSVSREKKESFPLTVTSAQKNPTAFYLCASSIEGLEQPQHFGDGTRLSIL.

J is TRBJ2-7 and V is TRBV15, with TRBD1 matching over 9 bases. CDR1 is LNHNV and CDR2 is YYDKDF in the germline V gene (reference sequence). The CDR3 has 15 residues. V was pared by 5 bases and J by 5 bases, with 10 bases of the junction left unmatched. The CDR3 DNA sequence: TGTGCCACCAGCGGACTCTCCGGGACAGGGAACGAGCAGTACTTC. As protein: CATSGLSGTGNEQYF. The variable domain in full, with the rest retrieved from reference TRBV15 and TRBJ2-7, is DAMVIQNPRYQVTQFGKPVTLSCSQTLNHNVMYWYQQKSSQAPKLLFHYYDKDFNNEADTPDNFQSRRPNTSFCFLDIRSPGLGDTAMYLCATSGLSGTGNEQYFGPGTRLTVT.

This clonotype has a count of ten or more. The genes are TRBV18 and TRBJ2-7, with TRBD1 as a possible D gene (8 bases). The V end was cut by 3 bases, the J end by 1 base, with 13 bases between. CDR1 KGHSH and CDR2 LQKENI come from the germline V gene. The CDR3 runs to 15 residues. The CDR3 reads CASSPYRGGSYEQYF. CDR3 bases: TGTGCCAGCTCACCGTACAGGGGGGGGTCCTACGAGCAGTACTTC.

This clonotype was detected ten times or more. The chain is built from TRBV11-2 and TRBJ1-1, with D uncertain. Germline CDR1 SGHAT, CDR2 FQNNGV. This CDR3 contains 13 residues. V was cut by 2 bases and J by 1 base, with 5 bases left in between. The CDR3: CASSLRQNTEAFF. CDR3 DNA: TGTGCCAGCAGCTTAAGACAGAACACTGAAGCTTTCTTT.

This clonotype was detected many times. The chain links TRBV6-1 to TRBJ2-3; no firm D call. Trimming removed 2 bases from V and 4 bases from J, with 7 bases in between. CDR1 and CDR2 (germline): MNHNS, SASEGT. The CDR3 extends over 13 amino acids. As DNA, the CDR3 is TGTGCCAGCAGTGAATTGGTTTCAGATACGCAGTATTTT. Protein: CASSELVSDTQYF.

In its sample, this clonotype was seen many times. The V call is TRBV28, the J call TRBJ2-4, with D perhaps matching TRBD2 (6 bases). The CDR3 extends over 17 amino acids. Germline CDR1 MDHEN, CDR2 SYDVKM. V was shortened by 3 bases and J by 1 base, with 16 bases between the two germline ends. The CDR3 DNA reads as TGTGCCAGCAGTTTGATTGGAGGGGAAGGGGCCAAAAACATTCAGTACTTC. Translation gives CASSLIGGEGAKNIQYF.

The table lists this clonotype with a few counts. The rearrangement links TRBV24-1 to TRBJ2-1; no reliable D call. V dropped 0 bases and J dropped 11 bases, with 10 bases sitting between them. The germline V gene encodes CDR1 KGHDR and CDR2 SFDVKD. The CDR3 is made up of 13 amino acids. The CDR3 sequence is CATSDLGVGKQFF. CDR3 sequence (DNA): TGTGCCACCAGTGATTTGGGCGTTGGCAAGCAGTTCTTC.

This clonotype was observed at least ten times. The V and J genes are TRBV3-1 and TRBJ2-5, with 7 nucleotides matching TRBD1. The CDR3 totals 14 residues. With V trimmed by 3 bases and J by 5 bases, 6 bases remained unmatched. Germline V CDR1 and CDR2: LGHDT, YNNKEL (reference sequence). The CDR3 here is CASSQGQSGETQYF. The CDR3 DNA follows: TGTGCCAGCAGCCAGGGACAGTCGGGCGAGACCCAGTACTTC.

This clonotype was observed a few times. The chain joins TRBV5-1 to TRBJ2-5; the match to TRBD2 covers 9 bases. The CDR3 has 18 amino acids. The germline CDR1 and CDR2 sequences are SGHRS and YFSETQ. V lost 0 bases, J lost 5 bases, and 14 bases stayed unmatched. The DNA for the CDR3 is TGCGCCAGCAGCTTGGCCTCTATGAGCGGGGGGTCGATGGAGACCCAGTACTTC. Protein product: CASSLASMSGGSMETQYF. Variable domain in full (rest from reference TRBV5-1 and TRBJ2-5): KAGVTQTPRYLIKTRGQQVTLSCSPISGHRSVSWYQQTPGQGLQFLFEYFSETQRNKGNFPGRFSGRQFSNSRSEMNVSTLELGDSALYLCASSLASMSGGSMETQYFGPGTRLLVL.

With regard to this clonotype: One junction end disagrees with the germline gene, perhaps due to a read error. V and J are TRBV6-5 and TRBJ1-1; D is unresolved. Germline CDR1 and CDR2: MNHEY and SVGAGI. The CDR3 covers 14 residues. The CDR3 coding sequence is TGTGCCAGCAGTTATGGGGAAGTGAACACTAAAGCTTTCTTT. This gives the protein CASSYGEVNTKAFF.

This clonotype was recorded many times. The chain combines TRBV2 with TRBJ2-5; 8 bases are shared with TRBD2. V lost 7 bases, J lost 0 bases, and 10 bases stayed unmatched. Germline V gene lookup returns CDR1 SNHLY and CDR2 FYNNEI. The CDR3 totals 16 residues. CDR3 nucleotide sequence: TGTGCCAGCAAGCGGGAGCGGATCTCGTACCAAGAGACCCAGTACTTC. Translation gives CASKRERISYQETQYF.

In its sample, this clonotype was seen many times. The chain joins TRBV12-3 or TRBV12-4 to TRBJ1-1; the D is unclear. Between the trimmed V and J ends, which lost 1 base and 11 bases, there was a span of 11 bases. This CDR3 spans 12 amino acids. The CDR3 region has the DNA TGTGCCAGCAGTTTAGGGTCCCTTGGGGCTTTCTTT. It is translated as CASSLGSLGAFF.

Turning to this clonotype: One base away lies a much larger clone, so this may be a sequencing read error. The chain couples TRBV5-1 to TRBJ1-1; 7 bases align to TRBD1. Germline V gene data show CDR1 as SGHRS and CDR2 as YFSETQ. CDR3 length equals 14 residues. CDR3 sequence: CASSSRGWNTEAIF. CDR3 in DNA: TGCGCCAGCAGCAGCAGGGGGTGGAACACTGAAGCTATCTTT.

The chain employs TRBV6-4 and TRBJ2-3, with TRBD2 identical over 8 bases. This CDR3 has 16 residues. J gave up 2 bases and V 7 bases, and 11 bases lay outside the gene matches. Germline V lookup: CDR1 MRHNA, CDR2 SNTAGT. The CDR3, as DNA: TGTGCCAGCAAGGGTCCCGGGGGGGCGAACACAGATACGCAGTATTTT. It yields the protein CASKGPGGANTDTQYF.

The sample holds many counts of this clonotype. The gene calls are TRBV2 and TRBJ1-5; TRBD1 is a possible D gene (5 bases). The CDR3 is 15 residues long. In germline, CDR1 is SNHLY, CDR2 FYNNEI. V gave up 0 bases and J gave up 7 bases, with 13 bases separating them. CDR3 DNA sequence: TGTGCCAGCAGTGAAGCAGGGGCGCTAGGGCAGCCCCAGCATTTT. It codes for CASSEAGALGQPQHF.

This clonotype was recorded at least ten times. This chain connects TRBV5-6 to TRBJ1-4; no clear D gene. The germline V gene has CDR1 SGHDT and CDR2 YYEEEE. Trimming took 7 bases from V and 0 from J, leaving 7 bases between them. The CDR3 has 13 amino acids. This chain's CDR3 is CASGSATNEKLFF. The CDR3 DNA reads TGTGCCAGCGGCAGTGCAACTAATGAAAAACTGTTTTTT.

Worth noting for this clonotype: A read error may be the cause here, since a much bigger clone is one base away. The CDR3 region is CASSEEGMSSPLHF. CDR3 sequence (DNA): TGCGCCAGCAGTGAGGAGGGTATGAGTTCACCCCTCCACTTT. The chain joins TRBV10-2 to TRBJ1-6; no clear D gene. This CDR3 has 14 amino acids. V lost 2 bases to trimming and J lost 9 bases, with 11 bases between them. Germline V gene lookup returns CDR1 WSHSY and CDR2 SAAADI.

This clonotype was counted ten times or more. V and J are TRBV10-3 and TRBJ2-7, with 7 positions matching TRBD1. The trim removed 10 bases at V and 0 bases at J, leaving 9 bases unmatched. This CDR3 comprises 14 residues. Germline assignment: CDR1 ENHRY and CDR2 SYGVKD. DNA for the CDR3: TGTGCCACCACGACGACAGGGTCCTCCTACGAGCAGTACTTC. Encoded protein: CATTTTGSSYEQYF.